This T cell receptor (beta chain) came from a study of tumor-infiltrating lymphocytes in localized non-small cell lung cancer. The study, taken as a whole, reports: Each assay used a separate piece of the same tissue. TCR sequencing covered a subset of patients with enough tissue.

Only a few counts were recorded for this clone. The antigen is undetermined. V lost 3 bases, J lost 2 bases, and 7 bases lay in between. This CDR3 spans 13 amino acids. CDR1 and CDR2 from the germline V gene are ENHRY and SYGVKD. Data came from immunoSEQ multiplex PCR; TCRdb stores just in-frame clones and leaves some out. Here the sample spans 10,000 to 15,000 clones, around three fifths being singletons. The specimen was lung tumor tissue. The rearrangement uses TRBV10-3 and TRBJ1-1, with unresolved D. This TCR was recovered from a human donor with non-small cell lung cancer. CDR3 nucleotide sequence: TGTGCCATCAGTGATAAGGGTAACACTGAAGCTTTCTTT. It specifies CAISDKGNTEAFF.